The subject of this entry is one TCR beta chain. Its antigen remains unidentified. Measured with immunoSEQ multiplex PCR; TCRdb has only the in-frame clones, and not every one. The sample lists 93,000 or so clones, over 80% seen once, with 20% to 25% in the top ten. Germline V CDR1 and CDR2: SGHAT, FQNNGV. CDR3 size: 13 residues. Trimming cost V 6 bases and J 0 bases, with 8 bases left between them. These data belong to a study of T cell responses to AZD1222 COVID-19 vaccine. Study-level results: Unmutated variant regions are reportedly the target of nearly half of TCRs that are spike-specific. The study found vaccine-associated CD4 TCRs spanning spike, dominant at 160-218 and 743-854. Clonal diversity was possibly underestimated, and the donors were mostly white British, with more females. Seropositive AZD1222 recipients at baseline numbered only 6 or 7.

The clonotype comes from an adult in good health. V and J are TRBV11-2 and TRBJ2-5; D gene unclear. Sequencing was performed on peripheral blood, taken on day 0 of AZD1222 vaccination. The CDR3 here is CASSQQYQETQYF. In DNA, the CDR3 is TGTGCCAGCAGTCAGCAGTACCAAGAGACCCAGTACTTC.